A single sample gave rise to the 31 T cell receptor beta chains below, sequenced in a study of T cell changes during pregnancy in multiple sclerosis. Clones were read by immunoSEQ multiplex PCR, and TCRdb kept only the in-frame ones, dropping some. The sample yields 60,000 to 65,000 clones, around 90% seen once. Sequences were derived from peripheral blood, sampled in the second trimester of pregnancy. These receptors all come from a female donor in good health, enrolled as a control in a pregnancy study.

This chain links TRBV9 with TRBJ2-3; 9 nucleotides line up with TRBD2. Germline CDR1 SGDLS, CDR2 YYNGEE. There are 15 residues in the CDR3. Trimming at V came to 0 bases and at J to 6 bases, leaving 5 bases not matched to a gene. The CDR3 region has the DNA TGTGCCAGCAGCGTAGTGGGGACTAGCTACGATACGCAGTATTTT. Its protein is CASSVVGTSYDTQYF.

The chain is built from TRBV7-2 and TRBJ2-7; D not resolved. The CDR3 has 11 amino acids. Germline lookup yields CDR1 SGHTA and CDR2 FQGNSA. V was clipped by 6 bases and J by 3 bases, with 6 bases between them. CDR3 sequence: CASSLYYEQYF. The CDR3 DNA reads as TGTGCCAGCAGTTTATACTACGAGCAGTACTTC.

The chain carries TRBV4-2 and TRBJ2-1; 12 positions match TRBD2. V was pared by 0 bases and J by 8 bases, with 5 bases of the junction left unmatched. Germline-derived CDR1 and CDR2 are LGHNA and YNFKEQ. The CDR3 length is 16 residues. In DNA, the CDR3 is TGTGCCAGCAGCCAAGAGCTAGCGGGAGGGCATGATGAGCAGTTCTTC. This codes for CASSQELAGGHDEQFF.

The chain's CDR3 is CASSLGRGDYGYTF. The CDR3 DNA sequence: TGCGCCAGCAGCCTGGGGAGGGGGGACTATGGCTACACCTTC. J is TRBJ1-2 and V is TRBV4-1; weak D call: TRBD1 (6 bases). The CDR3 is 14 residues long. V lost 4 bases and J 3 bases, leaving 12 bases between the germline ends. Germline CDR1 MGHRA, CDR2 YSYEKL.

This chain joins TRBV29-1 and TRBJ2-5, with 8 bases that match TRBD2. After removal of 0 bases from V and 2 bases from J, the junction contained 5 bases not matched to a gene. The CDR3 has 15 amino acids. The V gene's germline CDR1 is SQVTM and CDR2 ANQGSEA. The CDR3 region has the DNA TGCAGCGTTGAAGATCGGGGGGGAAGGCAAGAGACCCAGTACTTC. Its protein is CSVEDRGGRQETQYF. The full variable domain, completed using reference TRBV29-1 and TRBJ2-5, is SAVISQKPSRDICQRGTSLTIQCQVDSQVTMMFWYRQQPGQSLTLIATANQGSEATYESGFVIDKFPISRPNLTFSTLTVSNMSPEDSSIYLCSVEDRGGRQETQYFGPGTRLLVL.

This clone was counted once. The rearrangement links TRBV30 to TRBJ1-1, with TRBD1 identical over 8 bases. Per the germline V gene, CDR1 is GTSNPN and CDR2 is SVGIG (reference sequence). J was trimmed by 6 bases and V by 5 bases; bases with no gene match: 14. The CDR3 covers 15 residues. The chain's CDR3 is CAWVSPGGGWAEAFF. The CDR3 coding sequence is TGTGCCTGGGTTAGCCCAGGGGGCGGATGGGCTGAAGCTTTCTTT. Filled out from reference TRBV30 and TRBJ1-1, the complete variable domain reads SQTIHQWPATLVQPVGSPLSLECTVEGTSNPNLYWYRQAAGRGLQLLFYSVGIGQISSEVPQNLSASRPQDRQFILSSKKLLLSDSGFYLCAWVSPGGGWAEAFFGQGTRLTVV.

V gene TRBV7-8 combines with J gene TRBJ2-1; D perhaps matches TRBD1 (5 bases). V was clipped by 0 bases and J by 5 bases, with 14 bases between them. CDR1 is SGHVS and CDR2 is FQNEAQ in the germline V gene. The CDR3 loop spans 16 amino acids. The CDR3 region has the DNA TGTGCCAGCAGCTTAGCGGGCAGGGAAGGGGACAATGAGCAGTTCTTC. The encoded protein is CASSLAGREGDNEQFF.

This chain links TRBV27 with TRBJ2-1; 7 nucleotides match TRBD2. Germline loops: CDR1 MNHEY, CDR2 SMNVEV (reference sequence). The V segment lost 10 bases and the J segment 2 bases; nucleotides outside the gene matches: 8. The CDR3 has 14 residues. The CDR3 coding sequence is TGTGCCACATCTAGCGGAAACGCCTACAATGAGCAGTTCTTC. Translating it yields CATSSGNAYNEQFF.

J is TRBJ2-7 and V is TRBV5-1, with TRBD1 matching 9 bases. CDR3 length: 15 residues. Germline CDR1 and CDR2: SGHRS and YFSETQ. V was pared by 0 bases and J by 2 bases, with 3 bases of the junction left unmatched. CDR3 sequence: CASSLGTGAAYEQYF. The CDR3 coding sequence is TGCGCCAGCAGCTTGGGGACAGGGGCGGCCTACGAGCAGTACTTC.

The chain combines TRBV5-1 with TRBJ2-7; perhaps TRBD1 as D (6 bases). CDR1 and CDR2 from the germline V gene are SGHRS and YFSETQ. This CDR3 is built from 13 residues. With 4 bases removed from V and 6 bases from J, the gap between germline ends came to 14 bases. The CDR3 is CASSILGQIEQYF. CDR3 nucleotide sequence: TGCGCCAGCAGCATCCTCGGACAGATCGAGCAGTACTTC.

V gene TRBV19 combines with J gene TRBJ2-5, with 8 bases that match TRBD2. CDR1 LNHDA and CDR2 SQIVND come from the germline V gene (reference sequence). V dropped 9 bases and J dropped 10; count of bases not matched to a gene: 13. The CDR3 extends over 13 amino acids. CDR3 sequence: CASDDGRVEDQYF. The DNA of the CDR3 is TGTGCCAGCGATGACGGGAGGGTAGAGGACCAGTACTTC.

The chain carries TRBV2 and TRBJ2-3, with 9 bases that match TRBD2. The CDR3 is 15 amino acids. V lost 6 bases and J lost 2; bases outside the gene matches: 6. Germline V gene data show CDR1 as SNHLY and CDR2 as FYNNEI. The CDR3 coding sequence is TGTGCCAGCAGGAATAGCGGGGGCCTCACAGATACGCAGTATTTT. Encoded protein: CASRNSGGLTDTQYF.

The chain uses TRBV10-3 and TRBJ1-1; D gene ambiguous. Germline CDR1 and CDR2: ENHRY and SYGVKD. V lost 5 bases to trimming and J lost 3 bases, with 7 bases between them. The CDR3 contains 12 residues. CDR3 sequence: CAISQTDTEAFF. The DNA of the CDR3 is TGTGCCATCAGTCAAACTGACACTGAAGCTTTCTTT.

The chain links TRBV5-4 to TRBJ1-2; D call uncertain. Germline CDR1 is SGHNT and CDR2 is YYREEE (reference sequence). The CDR3 is 15 amino acids. The ends were cut back, 3 bases at V and 8 bases at J, with 20 bases in the middle. CDR3 in amino acids: CASSSPNGGRSGYTF. The CDR3 nucleotides are TGTGCCAGCAGCTCGCCGAACGGTGGGCGCAGCGGCTACACCTTC. The entire variable domain, with the rest obtained from reference TRBV5-4 and TRBJ1-2, is as follows: ETGVTQSPTHLIKTRGQQVTLRCSSQSGHNTVSWYQQALGQGPQFIFQYYREEENGRGNFPPRFSGLQFPNYSSELNVNALELDDSALYLCASSSPNGGRSGYTFGSGTRLTVV.

The table lists this clone with a count of one. The chain couples TRBV25-1 to TRBJ1-2; D perhaps matches TRBD1 (6 bases). Trimming shortened V by 6 bases and J by 1 base, and 15 bases separated the two germline ends. The CDR3 spans 15 residues. Germline CDR1 reads MGHDK; CDR2 reads SYGVNS. The CDR3 coding sequence is TGTGCCAGCAGATCTAGTGGACAGATTAACTATGGCTACACCTTC. It is translated as CASRSSGQINYGYTF.

This clone was seen more than once but under ten times. The CDR3 protein is CASSLEGPNDRGPNQPQHF. CDR3 DNA: TGTGCCAGTAGTCTCGAGGGACCGAACGACAGGGGACCCAATCAGCCCCAGCATTTT. This chain connects TRBV19 to TRBJ1-5, with 8 bases aligning to TRBD1. The V gene's germline CDR1 is LNHDA and CDR2 SQIVND (reference sequence). With V trimmed by 5 bases and J by 3 bases, 18 bases remained unmatched. CDR3 length: 19 amino acids.

The genes are TRBV6-1 and TRBJ1-1; TRBD1 might be the D (6 bases). The germline gives CDR1 MNHNS, CDR2 SASEGT. The CDR3 contains 16 residues. With 4 bases removed from V and 0 bases from J, the gap between germline ends came to 15 bases. The DNA of the CDR3 is TGTGCCAGCAGTGGTGGACAGCGACTAATGAACACTGAAGCTTTCTTT. It translates to CASSGGQRLMNTEAFF.

J is TRBJ2-2 and V is TRBV11-2; no definite D call. The CDR3 runs to 16 residues. The V gene's germline CDR1 is SGHAT and CDR2 FQNNGV. V lost 1 base and J lost 3, with 12 bases in between. CDR3 nucleotide sequence: TGTGCCAGCAGCTTAGGGGCCGTCCGAGACACCGGGGAGCTGTTTTTT. This encodes CASSLGAVRDTGELFF.

The CDR3 bases are TGTGCCCAAGGGAAGGGGAATGAGCAGTTCTTC. The encoded protein is CAQGKGNEQFF. The rearrangement joins TRBV11-2 to TRBJ2-1, with a tentative D call TRBD1 (5 bases). V lost 11 bases and J 7 bases, leaving 12 bases between the germline ends. The CDR3 runs to 11 residues. Per germline, CDR1 SGHAT and CDR2 FQNNGV.

The gene calls are TRBV5-8 and TRBJ2-7; 9 nucleotides match TRBD1. Germline CDR1 SGHTS, CDR2 YDEGEE. The V gene end was trimmed by 4 bases and the J gene end by 1 base; junction bases not matched to a gene: 6. This CDR3 has 15 residues. The CDR3 sequence: CASSTRTGVSYEQYF. The CDR3 DNA reads TGTGCCAGCAGCACCAGGACAGGGGTGTCCTACGAGCAGTACTTC.

V and J are TRBV18 and TRBJ2-1; D possibly corresponds to TRBD2 (5 bases). V dropped 2 bases and J dropped 5 bases, with 16 bases sitting between them. Germline V gene sequence: CDR1 KGHSH, CDR2 LQKENI. This CDR3 comprises 16 residues. DNA for the CDR3: TGTGCCAGCTCACCAGGTCTAGGCGGGCTTCACAATGAGCAGTTCTTC. Its translation is CASSPGLGGLHNEQFF.

This chain links TRBV4-1 with TRBJ2-4, with 8 bases fitting TRBD2. The CDR3 length is 15 residues. The ends lost 3 bases at V and 5 bases at J; junction bases unmatched: 6. Germline CDR1 MGHRA, CDR2 YSYEKL. The CDR3 DNA sequence: TGCGCCAGCAGCCAGGTAGGACTAGCAGAAAACATTCAGTACTTC. This gives the protein CASSQVGLAENIQYF.

The chain has TRBV5-6 and TRBJ1-2; D possibly corresponds to TRBD1 (6 bases). Germline V lookup: CDR1 SGHDT, CDR2 YYEEEE. The CDR3 consists of 12 residues. Trimming stripped 4 bases from V and 8 bases from J, with 12 bases between. CDR3 in DNA: TGTGCCAGCAGCAGTTACAGGGAAGGCTACACCTTC. Its protein product is CASSSYREGYTF.

The chain uses TRBV27 and TRBJ2-3; 7 nucleotides line up with TRBD2. The CDR3 spans 16 residues. The germline gives CDR1 MNHEY, CDR2 SMNVEV (reference sequence). Losses at the gene ends were 3 bases for V and 0 bases for J; bases not matched to a gene: 6. The CDR3 here is CASSLRAGVSTDTQYF. CDR3 nucleotides: TGTGCCAGCAGTTTGAGGGCGGGAGTGAGCACAGATACGCAGTATTTT.

This chain joins TRBV5-1 and TRBJ1-5; D not resolved. This CDR3 contains 13 residues. CDR1 is SGHRS, CDR2 YFSETQ, per germline. V gave up 4 bases and J gave up 4 bases, with 9 bases separating them. Here the CDR3 reads CASSRVPNQPQHF. CDR3 coding DNA: TGCGCCAGCAGCCGGGTCCCGAATCAGCCCCAGCATTTT.

This clone was seen just once. The V and J genes are TRBV6-1 and TRBJ2-2, with 12 bases identical to TRBD2. V lost 11 bases, J lost 14 bases, and 6 bases stayed unmatched. The CDR3 extends over 11 amino acids. CDR1 is MNHNS, CDR2 SASEGT, per germline. This CDR3 is CASWTSGVLFF. Here the CDR3 DNA reads TGTGCCTCATGGACTAGCGGGGTCCTGTTTTTT.

This chain uses TRBV7-6 with TRBJ2-2; TRBD2 matches at 9 bases. Germline trimming cut 0 bases from V and 6 bases from J; bases unmatched to any gene: 5. This CDR3 is built from 16 residues. Germline CDR1 and CDR2: SGHVS and FNYEAQ. The CDR3, as DNA: TGTGCCAGCAGCTTAGCGGTCAGCGGGGGGCCCGGGGAGCTGTTTTTT. Translation: CASSLAVSGGPGELFF. Full variable domain (rest looked up from reference TRBV7-6 and TRBJ2-2): GAGVSQSPRYKVTKRGQDVALRCDPISGHVSLYWYRQALGQGPEFLTYFNYEAQQDKSGLPNDRFSAERPEGSISTLTIQRTEQRDSAMYRCASSLAVSGGPGELFFGEGSRLTVL.

The count of this clone is one. CDR3 loop: CASSPKRIRGDTQYF. CDR3 coding DNA: TGTGCCAGCAGCCCCAAGAGGATACGCGGGGATACGCAGTATTTT. The chain joins TRBV7-9 to TRBJ2-3, with D possibly being TRBD2 (5 bases). CDR3 length: 15 amino acids. The V end lost 5 bases, the J end lost 6 bases, and 18 bases lay between the germline ends. Per the germline V gene, CDR1 is SEHNR and CDR2 is FQNEAQ (reference sequence).

The chain links TRBV6-1 to TRBJ2-7; possibly TRBD1 for D (6 bases). The germline V and J ends were trimmed by 7 bases and 3 bases, with 10 bases remaining between them. The CDR3 is made up of 12 amino acids. Germline values: CDR1 MNHNS, CDR2 SASEGT. The CDR3 bases are TGTGCCAGCAAGCCGGACAGCTACGAGCAGTACTTC. Translating gives CASKPDSYEQYF.

CDR3 in amino acids: CASRASGRNEQFF. CDR3 coding DNA: TGCGCCAGCAGGGCTAGCGGGAGGAATGAGCAGTTCTTC. The chain joins TRBV5-1 to TRBJ2-1; 11 bases fit TRBD2. Germline V CDR1 and CDR2: SGHRS, YFSETQ. The CDR3 length is 13 residues. V dropped 5 bases and J dropped 7; count of bases not matched to a gene: 2.

The V gene is TRBV6-4, the J gene TRBJ1-3, with D perhaps TRBD1 (5 bases). The CDR3 has 17 amino acids. Looked up from germline, CDR1 is MRHNA and CDR2 is SNTAGT. Deletions cut 1 base from V and 0 bases from J, with 13 bases between. The DNA for the CDR3 is TGTGCCAGCAGTGACTGTTCAGGGCCACACTCTGGAAACACCATATATTTT. It codes for CASSDCSGPHSGNTIYF.